The 5 T cell receptor beta chains below all came from one sample that was sequenced in a study of siplizumab effects on memory and regulatory T cells. The protocol was immunoSEQ multiplex PCR, while the TCRdb copy is restricted to in-frame clones and leaves out a portion. Of more than 95,000 clones in the sample, approximately 94% are singletons; the top ten hold about 0.32%. Sequenced material: CD4+ T cells sorted from blood. The receptors stem from a human donor in good health.

This rearrangement joins TRBV7-8 to TRBJ2-1, with 9 nucleotides matching TRBD2. The CDR3 loop spans 15 amino acids. Germline V gene data show CDR1 as SGHVS and CDR2 as FQNEAQ. V lost 5 bases and J lost 10; bases outside the gene matches: 12. The CDR3 nucleotides read TGTGCCAGCAGCCTCGGACTAGCGAAGACTCAAGAGCAGTTCTTC. Residues: CASSLGLAKTQEQFF.

The chain couples TRBV19 to TRBJ1-1, with TRBD1 as a possible D gene (5 bases). V was cut by 4 bases and J by 4 bases, with 13 bases left in between. CDR3 length equals 14 residues. Per germline, CDR1 LNHDA and CDR2 SQIVND (reference sequence). The CDR3 region has the DNA TGTGCCAGTAGTAAGGGACTCGGGAGCACTGAAGCTTTCTTT. This codes for CASSKGLGSTEAFF.

This chain links TRBV27 with TRBJ2-5; D not certain. The CDR3 extends over 13 amino acids. Per the germline V gene, CDR1 is MNHEY and CDR2 is SMNVEV (reference sequence). The V gene lost 6 bases and the J gene lost 4 bases, with 12 bases spanning the gap. The DNA of the CDR3 is TGTGCCAGCAGCATTACCACCGCAGAGACCCAGTACTTC. Its protein product is CASSITTAETQYF.

This clone has a single count. The chain is built from TRBV7-9 and TRBJ1-1; TRBD1 agrees at 8 bases. The germline CDR1 and CDR2 sequences are SEHNR and FQNEAQ (reference sequence). V trimming: 5 bases; J trimming: 3 bases; junction bases outside the gene matches: 5. CDR3 size: 14 residues. In nucleotides, the CDR3 is TGTGCCAGCAGCCCGATGACAGGGGACACTGAAGCTTTCTTT. Translated, it gives CASSPMTGDTEAFF.

A note on this clone: Other DNA sequences in the same sample also yield this CDR3. The chain has TRBV30 and TRBJ1-1; D unresolved. Per germline, CDR1 GTSNPN and CDR2 SVGIG (reference sequence). The CDR3 spans 13 residues. V shed 0 bases and J shed 3 bases, with 8 bases lying between them. The CDR3: CAWSVGRDTEAFF. The CDR3 coding sequence is TGTGCCTGGAGTGTAGGCCGTGACACTGAAGCTTTCTTT.